This note documents a single T cell receptor beta chain sequence. Treatment described: around 19 received Ad26.COV2.S at low or high dose, single or two shots; five or six received placebo; per-sample allocation not given. Sampling was done on day 63 after the first vaccine or placebo injection. This record comes from a study of Ad26.COV2.S vaccination and SARS-CoV-2 variants. Study-level background: Donor was one of the participants in the Ad26.COV2.S arm of the COV1001 trial.

This CDR3 spans 15 amino acids. Per germline, CDR1 LNHDA and CDR2 SQIVND (reference sequence). Trimming shortened V by 4 bases and J by 0 bases, and 9 bases separated the two germline ends. The data were produced by immunoSEQ multiplex PCR, yet TCRdb's version contains in-frame clones alone and is incomplete. This sample has about 680,000 clones; around 92% occur once, and the top ten carry roughly 1.5%. This sample comprised peripheral blood, obtained in a trial of Ad26.COV2.S vaccine versus placebo. The chain joins TRBV19 to TRBJ1-4, with D uncertain. The TCR sequence derives from a person aged 18-65 years who received the Ad26.COV2.S COVID-19 vaccine or a placebo. CDR3 in amino acids: CASSRTDATNEKLFF. CDR3 DNA sequence: TGTGCCAGTAGTAGGACGGATGCAACTAATGAAAAACTGTTTTTT.